These 23 T cell receptor beta chains were sequenced from one sample in a study of CD8+ T cells in alopecia areata. Extracted from the samples, RNA was reverse transcribed into cDNA to serve as the sequencing template. Assay: immunoSEQ multiplex PCR; the TCRdb copy retains only in-frame clones and omits some. The sample yields 150,000 to 200,000 clones, roughly 50% seen once. The treatment denotes: oral pan-JAK inhibitor, 5-10 mg twice daily. The source material was CD8+ T cells sorted from blood, sampled at week 24, from a patient treated with tofacitinib. The receptors stem from a human donor with alopecia areata.

The chain uses TRBV18 and TRBJ1-1; unclear D gene. The CDR3 is 13 amino acids. Germline CDR1 KGHSH, CDR2 LQKENI. Deletions cut 6 bases from V and 1 base from J, with 9 bases between. CDR3: CASSSGRNTEAFF. Written as DNA, the CDR3 is TGTGCCAGCTCGTCGGGCAGGAACACTGAAGCTTTCTTT.

The CDR3 sequence: CAWSTKPPYEQYF. CDR3 bases: TGTGCCTGGAGTACCAAGCCACCCTACGAGCAGTACTTC. The genes are TRBV30 and TRBJ2-7, with D unresolved. CDR1 is GTSNPN and CDR2 is SVGIG in the germline V gene (reference sequence). The CDR3 length is 13 residues. V was trimmed by 2 bases and J by 2 bases, leaving 10 bases between them.

This clone was detected a few times. The V call is TRBV4-3, the J call TRBJ1-4; D uncertain. Trimming stripped 0 bases from V and 7 bases from J, with 15 bases between. The CDR3 runs 16 residues. Germline lookup yields CDR1 LGHNA and CDR2 YSLEER. CDR3 amino acids: CASSQDGRTHSEKLFF. CDR3 coding DNA: TGCGCCAGCAGCCAAGATGGTCGGACCCACAGTGAAAAACTGTTTTTT.

The chain has TRBV7-9 and TRBJ1-2, with D hard to call. Germline lookup yields CDR1 SEHNR and CDR2 FQNEAQ (reference sequence). The CDR3 spans 15 residues. The V end was cut by 4 bases, the J end by 0 bases, with 12 bases between. The CDR3 region is CASSSPDATNYGYTF. In DNA form, the CDR3 reads TGTGCCAGCAGCTCCCCGGACGCTACTAACTATGGCTACACCTTC.

This chain joins TRBV7-9 and TRBJ1-1; D not resolved. The V gene lost 5 bases and the J gene lost 6 bases, with 4 bases spanning the gap. The germline V gene has CDR1 SEHNR and CDR2 FQNEAQ (reference sequence). The CDR3 is 10 residues long. The CDR3 nucleotides are TGTGCCAGCAGCGAGGCTGAAGCTTTCTTT. The encoded protein is CASSEAEAFF. The full variable domain, in which reference TRBV7-9 and TRBJ1-1 provide the parts outside the CDR3, is DTGVSQNPRHKITKRGQNVTFRCDPISEHNRLYWYRQTLGQGPEFLTYFQNEAQLEKSRLLSDRFSAERPKGSFSTLEIQRTEQGDSAMYLCASSEAEAFFGQGTRLTVV.

The chain uses TRBV6-5 and TRBJ2-3; D not certain. V gave up 5 bases and J gave up 6 bases, with 15 bases separating them. This CDR3 spans 14 amino acids. Germline V gene lookup returns CDR1 MNHEY and CDR2 SVGAGI. The CDR3 loop reads CASSLATERDTQYF. The CDR3 DNA sequence: TGTGCCAGCAGTCTTGCGACCGAGAGGGATACGCAGTATTTT.

The V and J genes are TRBV6-6 and TRBJ1-2, with a possible D match to TRBD1 (6 bases). Germline V gene data show CDR1 as MNHNY and CDR2 as SVGAGI (reference sequence). The CDR3 covers 12 residues. Trimming left V 5 bases short and J 5 bases short, with 9 bases between. CDR3 sequence reads: CASSQGIYGYTF. The CDR3 coding sequence is TGTGCCAGCAGTCAGGGGATTTATGGCTACACCTTC.

This sequence joins TRBV2 and TRBJ2-6; a possible D gene is TRBD2 (6 bases). This CDR3 spans 15 amino acids. V was clipped by 3 bases and J by 2 bases, with 8 bases between them. Germline lookup yields CDR1 SNHLY and CDR2 FYNNEI. The CDR3 protein is CASSDTGAGANVLTF. The CDR3 nucleotides are TGTGCCAGCAGTGACACGGGGGCTGGGGCCAACGTCCTGACTTTC.

This clone was observed once. This chain links TRBV29-1 with TRBJ1-3; the D gene is possibly TRBD1 (5 bases). This CDR3 has 13 amino acids. Germline V gene data show CDR1 as SQVTM and CDR2 as ANQGSEA. Trimming took 6 bases from V and 0 from J, leaving 9 bases between them. The CDR3 spells CSVGTSSGNTIYF. The CDR3 DNA sequence: TGCAGCGTCGGGACGAGCTCTGGAAACACCATATATTTT.

This chain uses TRBV25-1 with TRBJ1-1; D not certain. V was clipped by 3 bases and J by 11 bases, with 13 bases between them. The CDR3 extends over 12 amino acids. CDR1 MGHDK and CDR2 SYGVNS come from the germline V gene. The CDR3 DNA is TGTGCCAGCAGTGATTGGAATTTGTTTGCTTTCTTT. Protein product: CASSDWNLFAFF.

The rearrangement joins TRBV5-1 to TRBJ2-2; 7 nucleotides match TRBD1. With 4 bases clipped from V and 2 bases from J, the junction kept 5 bases outside the gene matches. The CDR3 has 15 amino acids. Germline V gene sequence: CDR1 SGHRS, CDR2 YFSETQ. Written as DNA, the CDR3 is TGCGCCAGCAGCGCCGGGACAGAAAACACCGGGGAGCTGTTTTTT. Translating it yields CASSAGTENTGELFF.

The chain employs TRBV30 and TRBJ2-7; no clear D gene. The CDR3 is 14 amino acids. Trimming pared 0 bases from V and 7 bases from J, leaving 16 bases between. CDR1 is GTSNPN, CDR2 SVGIG, per germline (reference sequence). The CDR3 sequence is CAWSVQGTLREQYF. In DNA, the CDR3 is TGTGCCTGGAGTGTACAAGGTACCTTGAGGGAGCAGTACTTC.

The rearrangement joins TRBV7-3 to TRBJ2-3; the match to TRBD2 covers 11 bases. The V gene's germline CDR1 is SGHTA and CDR2 FQGTGA. CDR3 length equals 15 residues. The ends lost 7 bases at V and 4 bases at J; junction bases unmatched: 7. The CDR3 nucleotides are TGTGCCAGCACCCTTAGCGGGGGGGCCGCAGATACGCAGTATTTT. Translated: CASTLSGGAADTQYF.

The J gene is TRBJ2-5, the V gene TRBV25-1; 11 bases agree with TRBD2. J was trimmed by 0 bases and V by 0 bases; bases with no gene match: 3. The CDR3 has 17 residues. Germline V CDR1 and CDR2: MGHDK, SYGVNS. The CDR3 nucleotides read TGTGCCAGCAGTGAATATTCGGGACTAGCGGACCAAGAGACCCAGTACTTC. Encoded protein: CASSEYSGLADQETQYF. The entire variable domain, with the rest obtained from reference TRBV25-1 and TRBJ2-5, is as follows: EADIYQTPRYLVIGTGKKITLECSQTMGHDKMYWYQQDPGMELHLIHYSYGVNSTEKGDLSSESTVSRIRTEHFPLTLESARPSHTSQYLCASSEYSGLADQETQYFGPGTRLLVL.

The chain carries TRBV2 and TRBJ2-3; TRBD1 matches at 7 bases. The CDR3 is 15 residues long. Germline-derived CDR1 and CDR2 are SNHLY and FYNNEI. The junction had 5 bases not matched to a gene; V was cut back by 5 bases and J by 0 bases. This CDR3 is CASSPQGKSTDTQYF. The CDR3 nucleotides are TGTGCCAGCAGTCCACAGGGGAAGAGCACAGATACGCAGTATTTT.

V gene TRBV27 combines with J gene TRBJ2-5; D might be TRBD1 or TRBD2, each matching 5 bases. CDR3 length equals 14 residues. Germline-derived CDR1 and CDR2 are MNHEY and SMNVEV (reference sequence). Trimming took off 2 bases at V and 4 bases at J, with 11 bases between the two ends. The CDR3 sequence: CASSLGGLGETQYF. The DNA for the CDR3 is TGTGCCAGCAGTTTAGGGGGATTGGGAGAGACCCAGTACTTC.

This clone showed up just a few times. The genes are TRBV29-1 and TRBJ1-1, with unresolved D. The CDR3 consists of 12 residues. In germline, CDR1 is SQVTM, CDR2 ANQGSEA. The V and J ends lost 7 bases and 0 bases respectively, with 9 bases between them. CDR3 protein: CSAIEMNTEAFF. As DNA, the CDR3 is TGCAGCGCTATTGAAATGAACACTGAAGCTTTCTTT.

This clone was seen at least ten times. The rearrangement links TRBV10-3 to TRBJ2-3; no firm D call. The V and J ends lost 0 bases and 5 bases respectively, with 3 bases between them. The CDR3 length is 12 residues. Germline CDR1 ENHRY, CDR2 SYGVKD. CDR3 residues: CAISESIDTQYF. The CDR3 DNA is TGTGCCATCAGTGAGTCGATAGATACGCAGTATTTT.

This clone showed up just a few times. This chain joins TRBV29-1 and TRBJ1-4; TRBD1 matches 8 bases. There are 13 residues in the CDR3. V gave up 4 bases and J gave up 8 bases; unmatched junction bases: 6. Germline V lookup: CDR1 SQVTM, CDR2 ANQGSEA. CDR3 residues: CSVVPAGGEKLFF. CDR3 DNA sequence: TGCAGCGTTGTCCCGGCAGGGGGCGAAAAACTGTTTTTT.

The rearrangement joins TRBV29-1 to TRBJ2-7; D gene uncertain. Trimming took 5 bases from V and 3 from J, leaving 11 bases between them. CDR1 is SQVTM, CDR2 ANQGSEA, per germline. The CDR3 has 12 amino acids. The CDR3 DNA reads TGCAGCGTTTTTGACTCGTACTACGAGCAGTACTTC. As protein: CSVFDSYYEQYF.

In regard to this clone: The sample holds other DNA sequences that translate to the same CDR3. The J gene is TRBJ1-2, the V gene TRBV29-1, with D uncertain. Germline values: CDR1 SQVTM, CDR2 ANQGSEA. Between the trimmed V and J ends, which lost 1 base and 6 bases, there was a span of 3 bases. The CDR3 has 10 amino acids. CDR3 DNA sequence: TGCAGCGTTGAAGGGAATGGCTACACCTTC. Protein: CSVEGNGYTF.

This clone was counted once. The chain carries TRBV4-3 and TRBJ2-7, with TRBD2 identical over 9 bases. The V and J ends lost 0 bases and 4 bases, in that order; junction bases with no gene match: 4. In germline, CDR1 is LGHNA, CDR2 YSLEER. This CDR3 spans 15 amino acids. DNA for the CDR3: TGCGCCAGCAGCCAAGATTGGCTAGCGGGGTACGAGCAGTACTTC. This gives the protein CASSQDWLAGYEQYF.

The rearrangement joins TRBV7-9 to TRBJ2-1; the D is unclear. This CDR3 spans 15 amino acids. Trimming left V 1 base short and J 10 bases short, with 17 bases between. Germline loops: CDR1 SEHNR, CDR2 FQNEAQ (reference sequence). The CDR3 is CASSLGPVPLWEQFF. CDR3 DNA sequence: TGTGCCAGCAGCTTAGGCCCGGTCCCCCTTTGGGAGCAGTTCTTC.